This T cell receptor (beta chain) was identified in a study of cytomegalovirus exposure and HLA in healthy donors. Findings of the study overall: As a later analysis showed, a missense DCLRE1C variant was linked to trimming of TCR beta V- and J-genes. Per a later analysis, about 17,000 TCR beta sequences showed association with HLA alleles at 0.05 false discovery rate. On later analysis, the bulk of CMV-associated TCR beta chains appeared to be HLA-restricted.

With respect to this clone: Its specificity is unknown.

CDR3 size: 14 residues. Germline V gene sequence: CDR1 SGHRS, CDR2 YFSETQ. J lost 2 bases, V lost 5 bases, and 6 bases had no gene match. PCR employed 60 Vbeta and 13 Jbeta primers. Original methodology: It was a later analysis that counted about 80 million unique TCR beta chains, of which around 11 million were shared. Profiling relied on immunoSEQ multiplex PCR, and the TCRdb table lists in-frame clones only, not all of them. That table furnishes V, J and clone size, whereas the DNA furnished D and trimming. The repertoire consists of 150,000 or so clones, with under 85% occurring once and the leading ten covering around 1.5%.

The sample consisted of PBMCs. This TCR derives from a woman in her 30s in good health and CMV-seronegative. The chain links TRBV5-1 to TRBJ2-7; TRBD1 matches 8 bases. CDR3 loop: CASSRAGGAYEQYF. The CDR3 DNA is TGCGCCAGCAGTCGAGCAGGGGGCGCCTACGAGCAGTACTTC.